What follows is one TCR beta chain and its context. Germline trimming cut 5 bases from V and 2 bases from J; bases unmatched to any gene: 13. This CDR3 has 17 residues. Germline V CDR1 and CDR2: KGHSH, LQKENI. This entry belongs to a study of blood T cell repertoires in COVID-19. On the study more broadly: The origin of the acute and convalescent COVID-19 samples was the United States, Italy and Spain. T cells, B-cell-depleted T cells, or PBMCs provided the cDNA or gDNA that served as material.

Per the authors' pipeline: Researchers report that nucleated cell counts were estimated from reference gene primer amplification. Only in-frame clones appear in the TCRdb table, and some are missing; sequencing was by immunoSEQ multiplex PCR. V and J calls plus clone size are reproduced from that table; the DNA served to infer D and trimming. Here the sample spans approximately 220,000 clones, about four fifths being singletons. The receptor comes from a woman older than 75 with acute or convalescent COVID-19. The material sequenced was peripheral blood. The rearrangement uses TRBV18 and TRBJ2-7; 9 bases match TRBD1. The CDR3 protein is CASSAITGTGTPYEQYF. The CDR3, as DNA: TGTGCCAGCTCAGCAATTACCGGGACAGGGACCCCCTACGAGCAGTACTTC.